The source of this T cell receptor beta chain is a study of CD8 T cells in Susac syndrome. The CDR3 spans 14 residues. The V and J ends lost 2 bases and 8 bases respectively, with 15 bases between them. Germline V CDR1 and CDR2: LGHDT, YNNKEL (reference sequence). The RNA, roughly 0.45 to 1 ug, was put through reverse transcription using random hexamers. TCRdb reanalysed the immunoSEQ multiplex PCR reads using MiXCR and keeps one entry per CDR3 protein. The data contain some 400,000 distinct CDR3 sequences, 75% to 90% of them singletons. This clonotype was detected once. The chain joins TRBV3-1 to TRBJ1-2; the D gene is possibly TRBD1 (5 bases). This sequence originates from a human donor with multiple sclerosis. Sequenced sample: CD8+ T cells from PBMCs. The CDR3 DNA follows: TGTGCCAGCAGCCAATCCTTAGGGGTCAGGGGCTACACCTTC. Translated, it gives CASSQSLGVRGYTF.